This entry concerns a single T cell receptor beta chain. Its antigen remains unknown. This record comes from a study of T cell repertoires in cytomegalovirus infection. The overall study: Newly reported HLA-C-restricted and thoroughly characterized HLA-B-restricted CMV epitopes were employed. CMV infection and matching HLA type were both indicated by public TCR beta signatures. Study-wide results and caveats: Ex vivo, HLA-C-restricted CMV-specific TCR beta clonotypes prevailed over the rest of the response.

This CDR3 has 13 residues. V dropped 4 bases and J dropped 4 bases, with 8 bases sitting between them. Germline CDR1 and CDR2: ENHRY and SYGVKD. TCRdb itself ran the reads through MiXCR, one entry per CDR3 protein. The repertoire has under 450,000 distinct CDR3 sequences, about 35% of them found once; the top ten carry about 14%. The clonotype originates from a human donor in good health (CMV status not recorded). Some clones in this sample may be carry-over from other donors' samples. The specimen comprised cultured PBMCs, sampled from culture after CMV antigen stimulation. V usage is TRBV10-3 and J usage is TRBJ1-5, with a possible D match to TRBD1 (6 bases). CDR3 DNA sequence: TGTGCCATCAGTGGGACAGATAATCAGCCCCAGCATTTT. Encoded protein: CAISGTDNQPQHF.